The rows below give T cell receptor beta chains drawn from one sample of a study of CD8+CD57+ T cells in acquired aplastic anemia. TCRdb independently ran MiXCR on the reads; one entry per CDR3 protein. The repertoire holds 150,000 to 200,000 distinct CDR3 sequences, with approximately 60% as singletons. The sample consisted of sorted CD4+, CD8+, or CD8+CD57+ T cells (not recorded which) from PBMCs. The receptors derive from a human donor in good health. CDR3s include the opening cysteine and the closing phenylalanine or tryptophan. The D gene is left open where the match is weak. Clone size appears in some rows only: once, few, many, or a class for an expanded clone.

v_call: TRBV12-3/TRBV12-4
clone_size: -
j_call: TRBJ2-5
d_call: TRBD1
cdr3_nt: TGTGCCAGAGTAATTCCGGGACAGGGGCAAGAGACCCAGTACTTC
cdr3_aa: CARVIPGQGQETQYF

v_call: TRBV19
clone_size: many
j_call: TRBJ1-1
d_call: -
cdr3_nt: TGTGCCAGTAGTACCCACTGGGGTGGTGAAGCTTTCTTT
cdr3_aa: CASSTHWGGEAFF

v_call: TRBV2
clone_size: -
j_call: TRBJ2-7
d_call: -
cdr3_nt: TGTGCCAGCGGGACACGGTACTACGAGCAGTACTTC
cdr3_aa: CASGTRYYEQYF

v_call: TRBV5-4
clone_size: -
j_call: TRBJ2-7
d_call: TRBD1
cdr3_nt: TGTGCCAGCAGCCCACAGGGGCGGTCAGGCTACGAGCAGTACTTC
cdr3_aa: CASSPQGRSGYEQYF

v_call: TRBV25-1
clone_size: -
j_call: TRBJ2-5
d_call: -
cdr3_nt: TGTGCCAGCAGGTCCTTCCTGGGGGTAGAAGAGACCCAGTACTTC
cdr3_aa: CASRSFLGVEETQYF

v_call: TRBV29-1
clone_size: -
j_call: TRBJ1-2
d_call: -
cdr3_nt: TGCAGCGTTTTAACAGGACTGGGGGGCTACACCTTC
cdr3_aa: CSVLTGLGGYTF

v_call: TRBV7-3
clone_size: -
j_call: TRBJ1-5
d_call: TRBD1
cdr3_nt: TGTGCCAGCAGCGGCGGACAGGGGTCCTATAGCAATCAGCCCCAGCATTTT
cdr3_aa: CASSGGQGSYSNQPQHF

v_call: TRBV20-1
clone_size: -
j_call: TRBJ2-7
d_call: TRBD1
cdr3_nt: TGCAGTGCTAGAAACAGGGGGCACCACGAGCAGTACTTC
cdr3_aa: CSARNRGHHEQYF

v_call: TRBV12-5
clone_size: few
j_call: TRBJ2-3
d_call: -
cdr3_nt: TGTGCTAGTGTCGACGGAGGAACAGATACGCAGTATTTT
cdr3_aa: CASVDGGTDTQYF

v_call: TRBV19
clone_size: -
j_call: TRBJ2-3
d_call: TRBD2
cdr3_nt: TGTGCCAGTAGTAGACTAGCGGGGGGGCCACAAGATACGCAGTATTTT
cdr3_aa: CASSRLAGGPQDTQYF

v_call: TRBV20-1
clone_size: -
j_call: TRBJ1-6
d_call: TRBD1
cdr3_nt: TGCAGTGCTAGAGCAGGGGGTAATTCACCCCTCCACTTT
cdr3_aa: CSARAGGNSPLHF

v_call: TRBV20-1
clone_size: many
j_call: TRBJ2-1
d_call: TRBD1
cdr3_nt: TGCAGTGCGGCCGGGACAGGGGGCCGGTCCTACAATGAGCAGTTCTTC
cdr3_aa: CSAAGTGGRSYNEQFF

v_call: TRBV15
clone_size: -
j_call: TRBJ2-3
d_call: TRBD2
cdr3_nt: TGTGCCACCAGCAGAGTGGGTAGCGGGAACCGAGATACGCAGTATTTT
cdr3_aa: CATSRVGSGNRDTQYF

v_call: TRBV7-9
clone_size: once
j_call: TRBJ1-5
d_call: -
cdr3_nt: TGTGCCAGCAGCTTAGGATATCAGCCCCAGCATTTT
cdr3_aa: CASSLGYQPQHF

v_call: TRBV9
clone_size: many
j_call: TRBJ1-2
d_call: TRBD1
cdr3_nt: TGTGCCAGCAGCGTCGGACAGGGTGGTGCCTATGGCTACACCTTC
cdr3_aa: CASSVGQGGAYGYTF

v_call: TRBV29-1
clone_size: -
j_call: TRBJ2-3
d_call: TRBD1
cdr3_nt: TGCAGCGTTGATGACAGGGAAGATACGCAGTATTTT
cdr3_aa: CSVDDREDTQYF

v_call: TRBV2
clone_size: -
j_call: TRBJ2-7
d_call: TRBD2
cdr3_nt: TGTGCCAGCAGTGCCGAGCGGGAGGTCTCCTACGAGCAGTACTTC
cdr3_aa: CASSAEREVSYEQYF

v_call: TRBV18
clone_size: -
j_call: TRBJ1-1
d_call: -
cdr3_nt: TGTGCCAGCTCACCACGCCGGCCTATCGGCACTGAAGCTTTCTTT
cdr3_aa: CASSPRRPIGTEAFF

v_call: TRBV11-2
clone_size: -
j_call: TRBJ1-2
d_call: -
cdr3_nt: TGTGCCAGCAGCTTAGATACGGACAGTTACTATGGCTACACCTTC
cdr3_aa: CASSLDTDSYYGYTF

v_call: TRBV20-1
clone_size: few
j_call: TRBJ2-3
d_call: -
cdr3_nt: TGCAGTGCTAGCTCCCCCGCGTGGGGTGGGGATACGCAGTATTTT
cdr3_aa: CSASSPAWGGDTQYF

v_call: TRBV12-3/TRBV12-4
clone_size: few
j_call: TRBJ2-1
d_call: TRBD2
cdr3_nt: TGTGCCAGCAGCCCGGGGAGGGAAGAGCAGTTCTTC
cdr3_aa: CASSPGREEQFF

v_call: TRBV10-3
clone_size: -
j_call: TRBJ2-3
d_call: -
cdr3_nt: TGTGCCATCACTACCGGGGATACGCAGTATTTT
cdr3_aa: CAITTGDTQYF

v_call: TRBV7-6
clone_size: -
j_call: TRBJ2-5
d_call: -
cdr3_nt: TGTGCCAGCAGCATCCAAGACGGCTACCAAGAGACCCAGTACTTC
cdr3_aa: CASSIQDGYQETQYF

v_call: TRBV5-1
clone_size: few
j_call: TRBJ2-5
d_call: -
cdr3_nt: TGCGCCAGCAGCTTGGAGGCCAGGGGGGGGGAGACCCAGTACTTC
cdr3_aa: CASSLEARGGETQYF

v_call: TRBV20-1
clone_size: once
j_call: TRBJ2-1
d_call: -
cdr3_nt: TGCAGTGCTGCAGAGATCCGGCTAGCGCGGGAGCAGTTCTTC
cdr3_aa: CSAAEIRLAREQFF

v_call: TRBV9
clone_size: -
j_call: TRBJ2-2
d_call: -
cdr3_nt: TGTGCCAGAAGATACGGACGGATGAACACCGAGGAGCTGTTTTTT
cdr3_aa: CARRYGRMNTEELFF

v_call: TRBV9
clone_size: -
j_call: TRBJ1-1
d_call: -
cdr3_nt: TGTGCCAGCAGCGGGACAACGAACACTGAAGCTTTCTTT
cdr3_aa: CASSGTTNTEAFF

v_call: TRBV19
clone_size: -
j_call: TRBJ2-7
d_call: -
cdr3_nt: TGTGCCAGTAGTATAAAGGGAGGGGGGGGCGAGCACTACGAGCAGTACTTC
cdr3_aa: CASSIKGGGGEHYEQYF

v_call: TRBV19
clone_size: -
j_call: TRBJ1-2
d_call: TRBD1
cdr3_nt: TGTGCCAGTAGTTGGACAGGTTGGGATGGCTACACCTTC
cdr3_aa: CASSWTGWDGYTF

v_call: TRBV12-3/TRBV12-4
clone_size: many
j_call: TRBJ2-1
d_call: -
cdr3_nt: TGTGCCAGCAGTTTATTTCAAGGGAGCTCCTACAATGAGCAGTTCTTC
cdr3_aa: CASSLFQGSSYNEQFF

v_call: TRBV7-3
clone_size: -
j_call: TRBJ1-1
d_call: TRBD1
cdr3_nt: TGTGCCAGCAGCGAGACAGGGGGTTCAGCTTTCTTT
cdr3_aa: CASSETGGSAFF

v_call: TRBV20-1
clone_size: -
j_call: TRBJ1-3
d_call: -
cdr3_nt: TGCAGTGCCGACACTCTCGGCACCATATATTTT
cdr3_aa: CSADTLGTIYF

v_call: TRBV10-3
clone_size: -
j_call: TRBJ2-5
d_call: -
cdr3_nt: TGTGCCATCAGGGGGCAGGGAGACGAGACCCAGTACTTC
cdr3_aa: CAIRGQGDETQYF

v_call: TRBV9
clone_size: -
j_call: TRBJ1-4
d_call: -
cdr3_nt: TGTTCCAGCAGCTTAGCGAAGGGAACAGAACTGTTTTTT
cdr3_aa: CSSSLAKGTELFF

v_call: TRBV10-3
clone_size: -
j_call: TRBJ2-7
d_call: -
cdr3_nt: TGTGCCATCAGTGACAGCAAAGCCTACGAGCAGTACTTC
cdr3_aa: CAISDSKAYEQYF

v_call: TRBV7-3
clone_size: -
j_call: TRBJ1-1
d_call: -
cdr3_nt: TGTGCCAGCAGCCTAACCAAGAACACTGAAGCTCTCTTT
cdr3_aa: CASSLTKNTEALF

v_call: TRBV5-1
clone_size: once
j_call: TRBJ2-5
d_call: -
cdr3_nt: TGTGCCAGCAGTTTGACAGCTCAAGAGACCCAGTACTTC
cdr3_aa: CASSLTAQETQYF

v_call: TRBV24-1
clone_size: -
j_call: TRBJ2-5
d_call: TRBD2
cdr3_nt: TGTGCCAGCAGCCAAGGTGGGGGAGGGCCCGGAGAGACCCAGTACTTC
cdr3_aa: CASSQGGGGPGETQYF

v_call: TRBV7-6
clone_size: -
j_call: TRBJ1-6
d_call: -
cdr3_nt: TGTGCCAGCAGCTTAGATCCAGTCTCTAATAATTCACCCCTCCACTTT
cdr3_aa: CASSLDPVSNNSPLHF

v_call: TRBV7-6
clone_size: -
j_call: TRBJ2-7
d_call: -
cdr3_nt: TGTGCCAGCGGCTTCAGTGCTGAGTCCACCTACGAGCAGTACTTC
cdr3_aa: CASGFSAESTYEQYF

v_call: TRBV7-3
clone_size: -
j_call: TRBJ2-5
d_call: TRBD2
cdr3_nt: TGTGCCAGCAGCTGGCCGGGACTAGCGGGAGGCCAAGAGACCCAGTACTTC
cdr3_aa: CASSWPGLAGGQETQYF

v_call: TRBV2
clone_size: many
j_call: TRBJ1-1
d_call: -
cdr3_nt: TGTGCCAGCAGTTCCTTCCACGGCGGGTACACTGAAGCTTTCTTT
cdr3_aa: CASSSFHGGYTEAFF

v_call: TRBV6-4
clone_size: -
j_call: TRBJ2-6
d_call: -
cdr3_nt: TGTGCCAGCAGTGGGGGCAACGTCCTGACTTTC
cdr3_aa: CASSGGNVLTF

v_call: TRBV24-1
clone_size: -
j_call: TRBJ1-2
d_call: TRBD1
cdr3_nt: TGTGCCACCAGTGCAGGGACAGTCTATGGCTACACCTTC
cdr3_aa: CATSAGTVYGYTF

v_call: TRBV20-1
clone_size: -
j_call: TRBJ1-1
d_call: -
cdr3_nt: TGCAGTGCACCGACTGGACGGGTGAACACTGAAGCTTTCTTT
cdr3_aa: CSAPTGRVNTEAFF

v_call: TRBV7-9
clone_size: -
j_call: TRBJ2-7
d_call: -
cdr3_nt: TGTGCCAGCAGCCCGACGGTGACCTACGAGCAGTACTTC
cdr3_aa: CASSPTVTYEQYF

v_call: TRBV19
clone_size: -
j_call: TRBJ2-7
d_call: -
cdr3_nt: TGTGCCAGTAGTGCCTCGAGCTCGACCTCCTACGAGCAGTACTTC
cdr3_aa: CASSASSSTSYEQYF

v_call: TRBV20-1
clone_size: -
j_call: TRBJ1-4
d_call: -
cdr3_nt: TGCAGTGCTAGAGATCTGGGTTCTAATGAAAGACTGTTTTTT
cdr3_aa: CSARDLGSNERLFF

v_call: TRBV7-2
clone_size: once
j_call: TRBJ2-1
d_call: -
cdr3_nt: TGTGCCAGCAGCTTAGTAACGCAGGGAGGCAATGAGCAGTTCTTC
cdr3_aa: CASSLVTQGGNEQFF

v_call: TRBV19
clone_size: -
j_call: TRBJ2-7
d_call: -
cdr3_nt: TGTGCCTCAAAGGGAGTAACCTCCTACGAGCAGTACTTC
cdr3_aa: CASKGVTSYEQYF